This paragraph reports one T cell receptor beta chain. Antigen: not known. Cultured cells yielded isolated CD4+ T cells after less than 11 days. Generated by immunoSEQ multiplex PCR, the TCRdb table keeps only in-frame clones and is missing some. The sample lists around 46,000 clones; 67% were seen once. Germline V CDR1 and CDR2: SGHTA, FQGNSA. V was pared by 5 bases and J by 7 bases, with 17 bases between. The CDR3 has 15 residues. The sample originates from a study of vaccination effects on CD4 cells after COVID-19. The specimen comprised CD4+ T cells from PBMCs cultured without peptide, sampled before COVID-19 vaccination. The source is a human donor who received a COVID-19 vaccine. The chain uses TRBV7-2 and TRBJ1-4, with unresolved D. The CDR3 nucleotides read TGTGCCAGCAGCGGCGCGGGGAGGGTTGGTGAAAAACTGTTTTTT. Translated, it gives CASSGAGRVGEKLFF.